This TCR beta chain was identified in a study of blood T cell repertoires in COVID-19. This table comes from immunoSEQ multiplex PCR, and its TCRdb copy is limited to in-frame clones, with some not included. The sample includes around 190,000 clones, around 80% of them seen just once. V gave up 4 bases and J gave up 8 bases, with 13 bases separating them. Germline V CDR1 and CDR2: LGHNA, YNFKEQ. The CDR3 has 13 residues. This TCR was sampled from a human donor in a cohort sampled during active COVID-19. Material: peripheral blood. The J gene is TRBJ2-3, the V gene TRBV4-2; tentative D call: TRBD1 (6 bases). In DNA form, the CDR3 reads TGTGCCAGCAGCCTACAGGGTCTGGGTACGCAGTATTTT. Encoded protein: CASSLQGLGTQYF.